The sample holds many counts of the clone carrying this T cell receptor beta chain. During its preparation, the TCRbeta library received unique molecular identifiers. TCRdb analysed the PCR reads with MiXCR anew, one entry per CDR3 protein. Of about 72,000 distinct CDR3 sequences listed, about 7.3% are singletons. The sample is drawn from a study of T-cell reconstitution after alpha-beta-depleted transplantation in children. Sample: PBMCs from the stem cell graft donor, taken from the stem cell graft. The receptor was derived from a human donor who donated a stem cell graft to a child with acute lymphoblastic leukemia.

The CDR3 coding sequence is TGCAGTGCTAGAGATCTCGGGGGGGTCGCCGGAAACACCATATATTTT. It specifies CSARDLGGVAGNTIYF. The chain has TRBV20-1 and TRBJ1-3; D may be TRBD1 (5 bases). V was pared by 0 bases and J by 4 bases, with 16 bases between. Per the germline V gene, CDR1 is DFQATT and CDR2 is SNEGSKA (reference sequence). The CDR3 is made up of 16 amino acids.